A single T cell receptor (beta chain) is shown here with its context. The antigen remains unidentified. The data were taken from a study of identical twins. Study-wide results and limits: With abundant cord blood beta clonotypes, insertions were fewer; memory repertoires showed no such pattern.

TCRdb used MiXCR to reprocess the 5' RACE reads, holding one entry per CDR3 protein. The sample records 1.5 million to 2 million distinct CDR3 sequences, roughly 35% being singletons. The CDR3 is made up of 12 amino acids. CDR1 is DFQATT, CDR2 SNEGSKA, per germline (reference sequence). V was trimmed by 0 bases and J by 10 bases, leaving 10 bases between them. The sequencing sample was made of cord blood. The rearrangement uses TRBV20-1 and TRBJ2-1; D may be TRBD2 (5 bases). This TCR came from a newborn girl in good health. CDR3 sequence (DNA): TGCAGTGCTAGAGATCGGCCTAGCGAGCAGTTCTTC. Amino acid sequence: CSARDRPSEQFF.